Listed below are T cell receptor beta chains from one sample, sequenced in a study of blood T cell repertoires in COVID-19. Assay used: immunoSEQ multiplex PCR; TCRdb lists only in-frame clones, some missing. Of fewer than 650,000 clones listed, approximately 88% are singletons. The source material was peripheral blood. These receptors all stem from a woman aged 45-65 years with COVID-19, enrolled during active disease. Both conserved end residues are part of each CDR3. The order of the fields is D gene, V gene, clone size, J gene, CDR3 length, CDR3 DNA, CDR3 protein. The D gene is left open where the match is weak. For some rows the clone size is stated as once, few or many, or as a class when expanded; others skip it.

.	TRBV5-1	.	TRBJ1-1	15	TGCGCCAGCAGCTCAAGAGGGGGGGTAGGCACTGAAGCTTTCTTT	CASSSRGGVGTEAFF
TRBD2	TRBV28	once	TRBJ2-2	16	TGTGCCAGCAGCTCGGGACTAGCGGGGGGTTCCGGGGAGCTGTTTTTT	CASSSGLAGGSGELFF
.	TRBV9	.	TRBJ2-3	15	TGTGCCAGCAGCCCGGAGGGGGCCCTCACAGATACGCAGTATTTT	CASSPEGALTDTQYF
TRBD1	TRBV14	.	TRBJ1-2	17	TGTGCCAGCAGCCCCTCGGCCCTACAGGGGAGGAACTATGGCTACACCTTC	CASSPSALQGRNYGYTF
.	TRBV5-1	.	TRBJ2-1	13	TGCGCCAGCAGCTTGGGATCCCAGGGTGAGCAGTTCTTC	CASSLGSQGEQFF
.	TRBV7-3	.	TRBJ1-1	14	TGTGCCAGCAGCGCGGGACCGAGGAACACTGAAGCTTTCTTT	CASSAGPRNTEAFF
TRBD1	TRBV19	.	TRBJ2-5	14	TGTGCCAGTAGTATAAAACAGGGGACGGAGACCCAGTACTTC	CASSIKQGTETQYF
TRBD1	TRBV30	.	TRBJ2-7	15	TGTGCCTGGGATGCCGACAGGGCGGCCCCTTACGAGCAGTACTTC	CAWDADRAAPYEQYF
TRBD1	TRBV27	.	TRBJ2-2	15	TGTGCCAGCAGGGGGAACAGGGGTGACACCGGGGAGCTGTTTTTT	CASRGNRGDTGELFF
.	TRBV19	.	TRBJ1-3	16	TGTGCCAGTATCCGCGGAGGCGGAACCTCTGGAAACACCATATATTTT	CASIRGGGTSGNTIYF
TRBD1	TRBV2	few	TRBJ1-2	14	TGTGCCAGCAGATACAGGGGCAAATGGGATGGCTACACCTTC	CASRYRGKWDGYTF
.	TRBV29-1	.	TRBJ2-2	13	TGCAGCGTTCAGACAGGAGCCACCGGGGAGCTGTTTTTT	CSVQTGATGELFF
.	TRBV3-1/TRBV3-2	.	TRBJ2-7	15	TGTGCCAGCAGCCAAGCCATAGCGCAAACCTACGAGCAGTACTTC	CASSQAIAQTYEQYF
.	TRBV4-1	.	TRBJ1-1	13	TGCGCCAGCAGCCAAGGCGAGAGCACTGAAGCTTTCTTT	CASSQGESTEAFF
.	TRBV5-1	.	TRBJ2-7	16	TGCGCCAGCAGCTTGTCGGTACAGGGCCAGGGCTACGAGCAGTACTTC	CASSLSVQGQGYEQYF
.	TRBV21-1	.	TRBJ1-1	15	TGTGCCAGCAGCCTTTCGAGACAGGGCAACACTGAAGCTTTCTTT	CASSLSRQGNTEAFF
.	TRBV27	.	TRBJ2-7	13	TGTGCCAGCAGTTGGCGGGTGGGCTACGAGCAGTACTTC	CASSWRVGYEQYF
.	TRBV7-2	.	TRBJ2-7	13	TGTGCCAGCAGTATCGGGGTCTCCTACGAGCAGTACTTC	CASSIGVSYEQYF
.	TRBV2	many	TRBJ1-1	14	TGTGCCAGCAGTCTTTACAGGGATAGCACTGAAGCTTTCTTT	CASSLYRDSTEAFF
.	TRBV4-2	.	TRBJ1-5	16	TGTGCCAGCAGCCAAGGCTACAGCCTCTACAATCAGCCCCAGCATTTT	CASSQGYSLYNQPQHF